The 14 T cell receptor beta chains below come from one sample, sequenced in a study of blood T cells in healthy people across ages. Primers used in a second PCR of roughly 6 to 11 cycles were a sample-barcoded 5' primer and a J-beta primer mix. One entry per CDR3 protein, called by TCRdb with MiXCR from the 5' RACE reads. The sample holds over 1,200,000 distinct CDR3 sequences, 45% to 70% seen once. Sequenced material: blood. The receptor set was obtained from a young man in good health.

This clonotype was seen more than once but under ten times. The chain is built from TRBV7-9 and TRBJ2-4; 9 bases are shared with TRBD1. Germline assignment: CDR1 SEHNR and CDR2 FQNEAQ (reference sequence). CDR3 length: 17 residues. The V and J ends lost 5 bases and 9 bases, in that order; junction bases with no gene match: 17. The DNA for the CDR3 is TGTGCCAGCAGCCCGGTCGTGTCTGGACAGGGGTTTTGCATTCAGTACTTC. Translated, it gives CASSPVVSGQGFCIQYF. Drawing the rest from reference TRBV7-9 and TRBJ2-4, the complete variable domain is DTGVSQNPRHKITKRGQNVTFRCDPISEHNRLYWYRQTLGQGPEFLTYFQNEAQLEKSRLLSDRFSAERPKGSFSTLEIQRTEQGDSAMYLCASSPVVSGQGFCIQYFGAGTRLSVL.

In its sample, this clonotype was seen once. The genes are TRBV21-1 and TRBJ2-7. TRBV21-1 is a pseudogene segment. This CDR3 contains 13 residues. The CDR3 region is CASSDDTYYEQYF. DNA of the CDR3: TGTGCCAGCAGCGACGACACCTACTACGAGCAGTACTTC.

This clonotype came up once. V gene TRBV20-1 combines with J gene TRBJ1-1; D is undetermined. V lost 6 bases, J lost 0 bases, and 17 bases lay in between. Germline assignment: CDR1 DFQATT and CDR2 SNEGSKA (reference sequence). CDR3 length equals 15 residues. CDR3 coding DNA: TGCAGTGCCGAGACACTAATTTACATGAACACTGAAGCTTTCTTT. Amino acids: CSAETLIYMNTEAFF.

The V and J genes are TRBV4-2 and TRBJ2-5; tentatively, D is TRBD1 (5 bases). The ends were cut back, 5 bases at V and 4 bases at J, with 14 bases in the middle. CDR3 length: 14 residues. Germline V CDR1 and CDR2: LGHNA, YNFKEQ. Written as DNA, the CDR3 is TGTGCCAGCAGCTTAGGAATGGGGCGAGAGACCCAGTACTTC. Translated, it gives CASSLGMGRETQYF.

The rearrangement links TRBV4-1 to TRBJ1-2; 7 positions agree with TRBD1. The trim removed 2 bases at V and 0 bases at J, leaving 9 bases unmatched. The CDR3 is 17 residues long. Germline V gene sequence: CDR1 MGHRA, CDR2 YSYEKL. Written as DNA, the CDR3 is TGCGCCAGCAGCCAACCAGAGCGGACAGGCTCTAACTATGGCTACACCTTC. Translation: CASSQPERTGSNYGYTF.

This rearrangement joins TRBV6-5 to TRBJ1-4; 7 bases agree with TRBD1. This CDR3 has 13 amino acids. Per germline, CDR1 MNHEY and CDR2 SVGAGI. V shed 5 bases, J shed 13 bases, and the junction held 10 bases outside the gene matches. The CDR3 DNA is TGTGCCAGCAGTCCCCGACAGGGATCTGGACTGTTTTTT. It encodes CASSPRQGSGLFF.

V usage is TRBV6-1 and J usage is TRBJ2-3, with D perhaps matching TRBD2 (5 bases). From germline, CDR1 is MNHNS and CDR2 SASEGT. The CDR3 is 15 amino acids. V was cut by 5 bases and J by 2 bases, with 14 bases left in between. This CDR3 is CASSYYSGVTDTQYF. The CDR3 coding sequence is TGTGCCAGCAGTTATTACAGCGGAGTCACAGATACGCAGTATTTT.

This chain uses TRBV11-3 with TRBJ2-3; 16 bases are shared with TRBD2. The V gene's germline CDR1 is SGHNT and CDR2 YENEEA. V was pared by 5 bases and J by 4 bases, with 6 bases of the junction left unmatched. This CDR3 contains 17 residues. The CDR3 is CASSPGTSGGAPDTQYF. DNA for the CDR3: TGTGCCAGCAGCCCGGGGACTAGCGGGGGGGCCCCAGATACGCAGTATTTT.

The V and J genes are TRBV29-1 and TRBJ2-7; D is unclear. Germline lookup yields CDR1 SQVTM and CDR2 ANQGSEA. V was clipped by 6 bases and J by 3 bases, with 9 bases between them. This CDR3 region has 11 residues. In DNA, the CDR3 is TGCAGCGTCGCGAGTAACTACGAGCAGTACTTC. This codes for CSVASNYEQYF.

The chain is built from TRBV27 and TRBJ2-1, with D maybe TRBD2 (6 bases). V was trimmed by 7 bases and J by 5 bases, leaving 15 bases between them. Germline V CDR1 and CDR2: MNHEY, SMNVEV (reference sequence). The CDR3 contains 14 residues. Written as DNA, the CDR3 is TGTGCCAGCACCGGGACTGGCTCGAACAATGAGCAGTTCTTC. Residues: CASTGTGSNNEQFF.

This clonotype was seen a handful of times. DNA of the CDR3: TGCAGTGCTAGAGGGCCGACAGGGGGAAAGGGGCAGTATTTT. It encodes CSARGPTGGKGQYF. This chain joins TRBV20-1 and TRBJ2-3; 9 nucleotides line up with TRBD1. This CDR3 is built from 14 residues. V gave up 1 base and J gave up 11 bases; unmatched junction bases: 10. Germline CDR1 reads DFQATT; CDR2 reads SNEGSKA (reference sequence).

The chain recombines TRBV6-5 with TRBJ2-1; TRBD1 matches 8 bases. CDR1 is MNHEY, CDR2 SVGAGI, per germline. Germline trimming cut 6 bases from V and 12 bases from J; bases unmatched to any gene: 7. There are 12 residues in the CDR3. Here the CDR3 reads CASSQDRGAQFF. The CDR3 bases are TGTGCCAGCAGCCAAGACAGGGGAGCGCAGTTCTTC.

This sequence joins TRBV7-2 and TRBJ1-2; 9 bases fit TRBD1. The CDR3 consists of 14 residues. Per the germline V gene, CDR1 is SGHTA and CDR2 is FQGNSA. Germline trimming cut 5 bases from V and 6 bases from J; bases unmatched to any gene: 7. CDR3 sequence: CASSRTGAPHGYTF. The CDR3 DNA reads as TGTGCCAGCAGCCGGACAGGGGCGCCCCATGGCTACACCTTC.

The chain recombines TRBV5-5 with TRBJ2-4, with 7 bases fitting TRBD2. The DNA matches TRBJ2-7 better at its end, which makes the J call doubtful. The CDR3 has 15 residues. Germline V lookup: CDR1 SGHKS, CDR2 YYEKEE (reference sequence). CDR3 protein: CASSLADPAGYEQYF. CDR3 coding DNA: TGTGCCAGCAGCTTGGCCGATCCAGCGGGATACGAGCAGTACTTC.